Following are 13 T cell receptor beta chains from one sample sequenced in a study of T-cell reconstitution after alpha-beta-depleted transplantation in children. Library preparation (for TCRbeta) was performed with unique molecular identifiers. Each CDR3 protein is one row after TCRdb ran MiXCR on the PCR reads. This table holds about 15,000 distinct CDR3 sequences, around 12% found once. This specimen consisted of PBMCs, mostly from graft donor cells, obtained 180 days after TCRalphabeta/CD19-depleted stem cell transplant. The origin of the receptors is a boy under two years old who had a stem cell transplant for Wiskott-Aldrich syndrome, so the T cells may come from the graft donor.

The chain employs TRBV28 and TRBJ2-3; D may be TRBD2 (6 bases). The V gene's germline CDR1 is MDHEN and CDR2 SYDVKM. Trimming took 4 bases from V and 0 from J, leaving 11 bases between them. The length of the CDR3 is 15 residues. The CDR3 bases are TGTGCCAGCAGTTCTATAGCGGCTAGCACAGATACGCAGTATTTT. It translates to CASSSIAASTDTQYF.

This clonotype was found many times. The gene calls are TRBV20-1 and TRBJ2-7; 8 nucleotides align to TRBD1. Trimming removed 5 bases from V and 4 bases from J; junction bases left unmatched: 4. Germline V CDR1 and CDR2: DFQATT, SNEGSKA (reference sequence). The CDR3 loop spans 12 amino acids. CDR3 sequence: CSAVDRAYEQYF. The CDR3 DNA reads TGCAGTGCTGTGGACAGGGCTTACGAGCAGTACTTC.

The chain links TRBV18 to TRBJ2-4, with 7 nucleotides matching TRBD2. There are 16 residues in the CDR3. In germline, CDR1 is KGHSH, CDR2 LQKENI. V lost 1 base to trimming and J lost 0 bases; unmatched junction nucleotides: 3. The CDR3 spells CASSPQGGLAKNIQYF. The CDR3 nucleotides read TGTGCCAGCTCACCACAGGGAGGGCTAGCCAAAAACATTCAGTACTTC.

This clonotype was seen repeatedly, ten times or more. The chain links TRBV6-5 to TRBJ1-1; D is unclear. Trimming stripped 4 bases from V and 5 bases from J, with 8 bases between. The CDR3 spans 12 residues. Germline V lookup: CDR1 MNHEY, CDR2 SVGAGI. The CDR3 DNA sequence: TGTGCCAGCAGTTTTATGGGGACTGAAGCTTTCTTT. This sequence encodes CASSFMGTEAFF.

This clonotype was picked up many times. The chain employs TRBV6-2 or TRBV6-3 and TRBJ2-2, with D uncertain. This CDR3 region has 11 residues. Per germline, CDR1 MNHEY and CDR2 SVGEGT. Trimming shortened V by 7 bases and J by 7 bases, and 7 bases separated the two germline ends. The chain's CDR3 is CASTPGGELFF. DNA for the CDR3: TGTGCCAGCACCCCTGGCGGGGAGCTGTTTTTT.

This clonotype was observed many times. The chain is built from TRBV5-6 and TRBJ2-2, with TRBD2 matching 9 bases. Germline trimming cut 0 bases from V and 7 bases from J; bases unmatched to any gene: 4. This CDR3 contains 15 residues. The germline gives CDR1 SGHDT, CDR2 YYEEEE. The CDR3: CASSLGLAVGGELFF. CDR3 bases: TGTGCCAGCAGCTTGGGACTAGCGGTTGGCGGGGAGCTGTTTTTT.

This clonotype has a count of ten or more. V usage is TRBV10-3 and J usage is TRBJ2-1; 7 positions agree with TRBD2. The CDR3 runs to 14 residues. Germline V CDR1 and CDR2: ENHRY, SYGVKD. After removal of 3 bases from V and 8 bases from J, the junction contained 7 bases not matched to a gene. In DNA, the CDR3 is TGTGCCATCAGTGACCCGGGAGGAAGACATGAGCAGTTCTTC. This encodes CAISDPGGRHEQFF.

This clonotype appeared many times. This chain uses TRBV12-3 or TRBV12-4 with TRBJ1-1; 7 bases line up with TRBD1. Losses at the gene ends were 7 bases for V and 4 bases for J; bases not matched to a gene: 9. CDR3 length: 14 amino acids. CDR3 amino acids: CASNLGQASTEAFF. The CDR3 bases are TGTGCCAGCAACCTAGGACAGGCGAGCACTGAAGCTTTCTTT.

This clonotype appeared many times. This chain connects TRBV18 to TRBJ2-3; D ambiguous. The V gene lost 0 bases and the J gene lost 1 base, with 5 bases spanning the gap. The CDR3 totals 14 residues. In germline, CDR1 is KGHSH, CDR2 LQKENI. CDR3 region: CASSPPTGTDTQYF. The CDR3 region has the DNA TGTGCCAGCTCACCACCGACGGGCACAGATACGCAGTATTTT.

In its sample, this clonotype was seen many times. As DNA, the CDR3 is TGTGCCAGCAGCGAGGGTGGCGGGGTGAACACCGGGGAGCTGTTTTTT. Translated: CASSEGGGVNTGELFF. The rearrangement joins TRBV9 to TRBJ2-2, with D possibly matching TRBD2 (6 bases). The germline CDR1 and CDR2 sequences are SGDLS and YYNGEE. V gave up 3 bases and J gave up 1 base, with 13 bases separating them. CDR3 length equals 16 residues. The full variable domain, its missing parts supplied by reference TRBV9 and TRBJ2-2, is DSGVTQTPKHLITATGQRVTLRCSPRSGDLSVYWYQQSLDQGLQFLIQYYNGEERAKGNILERFSAQQFPDLHSELNLSSLELGDSALYFCASSEGGGVNTGELFFGEGSRLTVL.

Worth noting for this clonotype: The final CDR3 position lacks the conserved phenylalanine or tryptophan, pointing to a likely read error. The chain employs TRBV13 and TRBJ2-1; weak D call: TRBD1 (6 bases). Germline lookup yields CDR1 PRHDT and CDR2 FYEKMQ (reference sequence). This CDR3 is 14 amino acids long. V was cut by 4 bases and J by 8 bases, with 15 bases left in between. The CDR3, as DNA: TGTGCCAGCAGCTCCCTTGGGGGCTCCGATGAGCAGTTCTTA. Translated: CASSSLGGSDEQFL.

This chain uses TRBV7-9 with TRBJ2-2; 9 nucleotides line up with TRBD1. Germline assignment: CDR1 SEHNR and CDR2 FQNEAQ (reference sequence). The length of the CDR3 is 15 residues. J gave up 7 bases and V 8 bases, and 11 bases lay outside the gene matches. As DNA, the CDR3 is TGTGCCAGCGGTGAACAGGGGGCAGGTGGCGGGGAGCTGTTTTTT. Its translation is CASGEQGAGGGELFF.

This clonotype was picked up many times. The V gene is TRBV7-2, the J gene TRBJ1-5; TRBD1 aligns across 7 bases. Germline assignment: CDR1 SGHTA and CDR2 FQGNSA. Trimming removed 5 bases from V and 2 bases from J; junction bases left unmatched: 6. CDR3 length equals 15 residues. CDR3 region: CASSLTGNGNQPQHF. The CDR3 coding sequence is TGTGCCAGCAGCCTGACAGGGAACGGCAATCAGCCCCAGCATTTT. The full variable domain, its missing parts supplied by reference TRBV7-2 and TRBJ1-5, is GAGVSQSPSNKVTEKGKDVELRCDPISGHTALYWYRQSLGQGLEFLIYFQGNSAPDKSGLPSDRFSAERTGGSVSTLTIQRTQQEDSAVYLCASSLTGNGNQPQHFGDGTRLSIL.